The clone carrying this T cell receptor (beta chain) has a handful of counts. Stated treatment: oral pan-JAK inhibitor, 5-10 mg twice daily. Both peripheral blood and punch biopsies of lesional scalp skin were obtained from patients who had alopecia areata. This sample is drawn from a study of CD8+ T cells in alopecia areata. Study overall: Treatment of the treated patients consisted of oral tofacitinib, 5 to 10 mg twice daily.

This CDR3 is built from 15 residues. The J segment lost 3 bases and the V segment lost 1 base, leaving 5 bases of the junction unmatched. Germline-derived CDR1 and CDR2 are LNHNV and YYDKDF (reference sequence). Reverse transcription of extracted RNA yielded cDNA, which provided the sequencing template. Sequenced by immunoSEQ multiplex PCR; TCRdb stores in-frame clones only, minus some. The repertoire holds 150,000 to 200,000 clones, with 50% to 70% as singletons. This rearrangement joins TRBV15 to TRBJ1-2; 7 bases line up with TRBD1. This clonotype was sampled from a human donor with alopecia areata. The sequenced sample was CD4+ T cells sorted from blood, obtained between weeks 49 and 50, from a patient treated with tofacitinib. The CDR3 DNA follows: TGTGCCACCAGCAGAGCCGGGACAGCTGACTATGGCTACACCTTC. Its protein is CATSRAGTADYGYTF.